The 7 T cell receptor beta chains below all came from one sample that was sequenced in a study of Ad26.COV2.S vaccination and SARS-CoV-2 variants. The repertoire was sequenced with immunoSEQ multiplex PCR; TCRdb's copy has only in-frame clones and lacks some. Here the sample spans about 350,000 clones, about 91% being singletons. The source material was peripheral blood, sampled after recovery from COVID-19. Receptors were obtained from a human donor who had recovered from COVID-19.

V and J are TRBV6-5 and TRBJ2-7, with D possibly being TRBD1 (5 bases). This CDR3 has 15 amino acids. Germline CDR1 is MNHEY and CDR2 is SVGAGI. Trimming stripped 2 bases from V and 1 base from J, with 12 bases between. The CDR3, as DNA: TGTGCCAGCAGTTACAATGGGGCCCTATCCTACGAGCAGTACTTC. Protein product: CASSYNGALSYEQYF.

This chain links TRBV15 with TRBJ1-4; D might be TRBD1 (6 bases). The CDR3 has 15 residues. CDR1 and CDR2 (germline): LNHNV, YYDKDF (reference sequence). Trimming removed 1 base from V and 1 base from J, with 7 bases in between. DNA of the CDR3: TGTGCCACCAGCAGAGGCAGGGGAACTAATGAAAAACTGTTTTTT. It is translated as CATSRGRGTNEKLFF.

The chain is built from TRBV7-9 and TRBJ2-2, with TRBD2 identical over 8 bases. The V and J ends lost 1 base and 4 bases, in that order; junction bases with no gene match: 8. CDR3 length equals 17 residues. Germline-derived CDR1 and CDR2 are SEHNR and FQNEAQ (reference sequence). The CDR3 region has the DNA TGTGCCAGCAGCTTAGAGTTGGGACTAGTGCCCACCGGGGAGCTGTTTTTT. Amino acid sequence: CASSLELGLVPTGELFF.

The rearrangement uses TRBV27 and TRBJ1-1; 8 bases are shared with TRBD1. The germline gives CDR1 MNHEY, CDR2 SMNVEV (reference sequence). The ends lost 2 bases at V and 6 bases at J; junction bases unmatched: 11. This CDR3 is built from 16 residues. The DNA of the CDR3 is TGTGCCAGCAGTTTAAATGTGGGGACAGGAGAGTCTGAAGCTTTCTTT. Its protein product is CASSLNVGTGESEAFF.

The chain has TRBV11-2 and TRBJ2-5; 9 bases map to TRBD2. The CDR3 is 15 amino acids. The ends lost 2 bases at V and 2 bases at J; junction bases unmatched: 3. From germline, CDR1 is SGHAT and CDR2 FQNNGV. CDR3 sequence: CASSLLAGGQETQYF. CDR3 bases: TGTGCCAGCAGCTTATTGGCGGGGGGGCAAGAGACCCAGTACTTC.

CDR3 sequence reads: CASSVGDGAGSSYEQYF. In nucleotides, the CDR3 is TGTGCCAGCAGCGTAGGGGACGGAGCAGGGAGCTCCTACGAGCAGTACTTC. The V gene is TRBV9, the J gene TRBJ2-7; D could derive from TRBD1 or TRBD2 (5 bases each). The CDR3 sequence is 17 residues long. Trimming removed 0 bases from V and 0 bases from J, with 16 bases in between. Germline V gives CDR1 SGDLS, CDR2 YYNGEE.

The V gene is TRBV10-2, the J gene TRBJ1-5; a weak D match, TRBD1 (5 bases). Germline CDR1 and CDR2: WSHSY and SAAADI. Trimming pared 7 bases from V and 4 bases from J, leaving 17 bases between. The CDR3 covers 15 residues. The CDR3 loop reads CASTAGRGLNQPQHF. The CDR3 DNA reads TGCGCCAGCACTGCAGGGCGAGGGTTAAATCAGCCCCAGCATTTT.